This note documents a single T cell receptor beta chain sequence. This sample is drawn from a study of Ad26.COV2.S vaccination and SARS-CoV-2 variants. The wider study: Donor was in the COV1001 Ad26.COV2.S trial arm.

Treatment here: roughly 19 received Ad26.COV2.S at low or high dose, single or two shots; roughly five received placebo; per-sample allocation not given. Sampling happened 63 days after the first vaccine or placebo injection. Clones were sequenced by immunoSEQ multiplex PCR, and TCRdb holds only the in-frame ones, with some missing. In the table there are 350,000 to 400,000 clones, 70% to 90% of which are singletons. Trimming pared 3 bases from V and 0 bases from J, leaving 9 bases between. Per germline, CDR1 ENHRY and CDR2 SYGVKD. The CDR3 sequence is 15 residues long. This clonotype was sampled from a person aged 18-60 years who received the Ad26.COV2.S COVID-19 vaccine or a placebo. The specimen comprised peripheral blood, sampled in a trial of Ad26.COV2.S vaccine versus placebo. The chain joins TRBV10-3 to TRBJ1-3, with D possibly TRBD1 on 6 matching bases. CDR3 nucleotides: TGTGCCATCAGTGACCACAGGGTCTCTGGAAACACCATATATTTT. As protein: CAISDHRVSGNTIYF.